Here is one T cell receptor (beta chain) with its context. What it binds is unknown. The data are from a study of post-analysis software for immune sequencing data. Study background: Multiple sclerosis in the patients followed relapsing-remitting, secondary progressive and progressive-relapsing courses.

Every TCR beta cDNA library bore unique molecular identifiers. Input populations of roughly 0.85 to 11 million T cells gave rise to a few hundred thousand cDNA molecules. MiXCR, run by TCRdb on the PCR reads, gives a single entry per CDR3 protein. The table lists roughly 730,000 distinct CDR3 sequences, roughly 30% of them singletons. Whole-study results and caveats: Several TRBV segments (TRBV5-6, TRBV5-1 and TRBV20-1 among them) occurred more frequently in patients than in controls. Comparison with controls showed significantly lower normalized Chao1 diversity in multiple sclerosis patients.

Germline V lookup: CDR1 SGHDT, CDR2 YYEEEE. V shed 0 bases and J 2 bases; nucleotides not matched to a gene: 2. This CDR3 contains 16 residues. The receptor's source is a girl between 5 and 17 years old with multiple sclerosis. The chain has TRBV5-6 and TRBJ2-1; 10 bases align to TRBD1. The material sequenced was blood. The CDR3 protein is CASSLGGQGTYNEQFF. As DNA, the CDR3 is TGTGCCAGCAGCTTGGGGGGACAGGGGACCTACAATGAGCAGTTCTTC.